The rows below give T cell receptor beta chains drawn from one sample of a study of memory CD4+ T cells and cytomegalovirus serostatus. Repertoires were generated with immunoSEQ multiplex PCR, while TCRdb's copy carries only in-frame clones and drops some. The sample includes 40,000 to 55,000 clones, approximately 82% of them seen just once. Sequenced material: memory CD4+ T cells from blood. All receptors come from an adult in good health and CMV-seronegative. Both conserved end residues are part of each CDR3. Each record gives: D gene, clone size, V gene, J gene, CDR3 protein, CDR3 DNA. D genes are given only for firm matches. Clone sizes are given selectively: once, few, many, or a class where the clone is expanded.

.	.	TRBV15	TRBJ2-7	CATSKLLGGQNEQYF	TGTGCCACCAGCAAACTCTTGGGGGGGCAGAACGAGCAGTACTTC
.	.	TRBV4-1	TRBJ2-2	CASSQSRGGTGELFF	TGCGCCAGCAGCCAGAGTCGGGGTGGCACCGGGGAGCTGTTTTTT
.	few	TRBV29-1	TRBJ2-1	CSVELASSYNEQFF	TGCAGCGTTGAATTGGCGAGCTCCTACAATGAGCAGTTCTTC
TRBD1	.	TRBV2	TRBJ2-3	CATPGTGSTDTQYF	TGTGCCACCCCTGGGACAGGGTCCACAGATACGCAGTATTTT
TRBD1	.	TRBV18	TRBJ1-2	CASSPGQGAVYGYTF	TGTGCCAGCTCACCTGGACAGGGGGCGGTCTATGGCTACACCTTC
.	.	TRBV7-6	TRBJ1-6	CASSLAENSPLHF	TGTGCCAGCAGCTTAGCGGAGAATTCACCCCTCCACTTT
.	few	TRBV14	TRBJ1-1	CASSQWDGEAFF	TGTGCCAGCAGCCAATGGGACGGTGAAGCTTTCTTT
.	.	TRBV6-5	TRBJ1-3	CASRPIQGLGNTIYF	TGTGCCAGCAGACCGATACAGGGATTAGGAAACACCATATATTTT
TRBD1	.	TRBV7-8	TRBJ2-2	CASGQTGWVTGELFF	TGTGCCAGCGGACAGACAGGGTGGGTCACCGGGGAGCTGTTTTTT
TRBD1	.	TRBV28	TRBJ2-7	CASTQGQGLYEQYF	TGTGCCAGCACCCAGGGACAGGGCCTTTACGAGCAGTACTTC
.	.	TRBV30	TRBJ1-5	CAWSVKGSLGDQPQHF	TGTGCCTGGAGTGTAAAAGGCAGCCTGGGCGATCAGCCCCAGCATTTT
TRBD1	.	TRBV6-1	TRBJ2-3	CASSASSRQGHTDTQYF	TGTGCCAGCAGTGCCTCATCCAGACAGGGCCACACAGATACGCAGTATTTT
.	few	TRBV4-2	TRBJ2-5	CASSQDRGARETQYF	TGTGCCAGCAGCCAAGATCGGGGGGCGCGGGAGACCCAGTACTTC
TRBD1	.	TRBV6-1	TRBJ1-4	CASSEAPGGQTNEKLFF	TGTGCCAGCAGTGAAGCACCCGGGGGACAGACTAATGAAAAACTGTTTTTT
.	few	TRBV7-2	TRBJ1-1	CASSLAGSAFASGDTEAFF	TGTGCCAGCAGCTTAGCCGGTTCTGCATTCGCCTCGGGGGACACTGAAGCTTTCTTT
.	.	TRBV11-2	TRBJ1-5	CASSFSGNQPQHF	TGTGCCAGCAGCTTTTCAGGGAATCAGCCCCAGCATTTT
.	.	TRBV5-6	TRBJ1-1	CASSSIHTEAFF	TGTGCCAGCAGCTCAATACACACTGAAGCTTTCTTT
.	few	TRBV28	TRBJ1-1	CASRTGQIYSTEAFF	TGTGCCAGCAGGACGGGCCAGATATATAGCACTGAAGCTTTCTTT
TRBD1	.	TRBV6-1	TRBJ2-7	CASSSTDRGGYEQYF	TGTGCCAGCAGTTCCACCGACAGGGGAGGATACGAGCAGTACTTC
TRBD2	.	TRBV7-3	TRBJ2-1	CASRDPGLASNEQFF	TGTGCCAGCAGGGATCCGGGACTAGCGTCCAATGAGCAGTTCTTC
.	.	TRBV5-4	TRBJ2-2	CASSFGTPLDTGELFF	TGTGCCAGCAGCTTTGGGACCCCCCTCGATACCGGGGAGCTGTTTTTT
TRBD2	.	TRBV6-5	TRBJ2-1	CASSASGGANEQFF	TGTGCCAGCAGCGCCAGCGGGGGGGCGAATGAGCAGTTCTTC
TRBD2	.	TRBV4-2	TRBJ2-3	CASSPGGLNTDTQYF	TGTGCCAGCAGCCCGGGGGGGCTGAACACAGATACGCAGTATTTT
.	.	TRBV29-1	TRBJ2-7	CSVGRGGGPYEQYF	TGCAGCGTTGGTAGGGGAGGTGGACCCTACGAGCAGTACTTC
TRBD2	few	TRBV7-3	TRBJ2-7	CASSSSTSSEQYF	TGTGCCAGCAGCTCCTCGACTAGCAGCGAGCAGTACTTC
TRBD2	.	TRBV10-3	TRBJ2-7	CASFRGLAYEQYF	TGTGCCAGCTTCCGAGGACTAGCCTACGAGCAGTACTTC
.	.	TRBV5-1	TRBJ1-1	CASSLTGTFEAFF	TGCGCCAGCAGCTTAACAGGGACATTTGAAGCTTTCTTT
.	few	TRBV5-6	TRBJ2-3	CASSLVGGGTDTQYF	TGTGCCAGCAGCTTGGTGGGGGGCGGCACAGATACGCAGTATTTT
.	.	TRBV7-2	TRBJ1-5	CASSPPGRPQHF	TGTGCCAGCAGCCCCCCAGGACGGCCCCAGCATTTT
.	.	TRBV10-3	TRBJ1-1	CAAGGEMNTEAFF	TGTGCCGCCGGGGGCGAGATGAACACTGAAGCTTTCTTT
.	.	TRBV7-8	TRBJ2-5	CASRAGLNQETQYF	TGTGCCAGCAGGGCAGGACTAAATCAAGAGACCCAGTACTTC
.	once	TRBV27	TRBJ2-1	CASKRYSLYNEQFF	TGTGCCAGCAAGAGGTATAGTCTCTACAATGAGCAGTTCTTC
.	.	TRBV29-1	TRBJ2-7	CSVLQGNEQYF	TGCAGCGTTCTGCAGGGCAACGAGCAGTACTTC
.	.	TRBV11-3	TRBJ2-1	CASSLAPSAGSYNEQFF	TGTGCCAGCAGCTTAGCCCCGTCAGCGGGTTCCTACAATGAGCAGTTCTTC
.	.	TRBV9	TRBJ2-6	CASSARTDSGANVLTF	TGTGCCAGCAGCGCTCGGACAGACTCTGGGGCCAACGTCCTGACTTTC
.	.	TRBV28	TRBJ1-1	CASSFIDLVNTEAFF	TGTGCCAGCAGTTTTATCGACTTAGTGAACACTGAAGCTTTCTTT
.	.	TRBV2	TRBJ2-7	CASSVRSYEQYF	TGTGCCAGCAGTGTGAGGTCCTACGAGCAGTACTTC
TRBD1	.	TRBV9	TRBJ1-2	CASSQGQQNYGYTF	TGTGCCAGCAGCCAGGGACAGCAAAACTATGGCTACACCTTC
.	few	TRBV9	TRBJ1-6	CASSVDFGGNSPLHF	TGTGCCAGCAGCGTAGATTTCGGTGGAAATTCACCCCTCCACTTT
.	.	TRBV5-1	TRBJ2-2	CASSSLQNTGELFF	TGCGCCAGCAGCTCTCTACAGAACACCGGGGAGCTGTTTTTT
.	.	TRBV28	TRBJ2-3	CASSLLGADSTDTQYF	TGTGCCAGCAGTTTGTTAGGAGCGGATAGCACAGATACGCAGTATTTT
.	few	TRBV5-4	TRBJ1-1	CASSLDRTTEAFF	TGTGCCAGCAGCTTAGACAGAACTACTGAAGCTTTCTTT
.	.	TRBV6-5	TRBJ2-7	CASSPVDRTYEQYF	TGTGCCAGCAGTCCTGTGGACCGCACCTACGAGCAGTACTTC
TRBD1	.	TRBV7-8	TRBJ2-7	CASSFRRDSTSFYEQYF	TGTGCCAGCAGCTTTAGAAGGGACAGCACTTCCTTCTACGAGCAGTACTTC